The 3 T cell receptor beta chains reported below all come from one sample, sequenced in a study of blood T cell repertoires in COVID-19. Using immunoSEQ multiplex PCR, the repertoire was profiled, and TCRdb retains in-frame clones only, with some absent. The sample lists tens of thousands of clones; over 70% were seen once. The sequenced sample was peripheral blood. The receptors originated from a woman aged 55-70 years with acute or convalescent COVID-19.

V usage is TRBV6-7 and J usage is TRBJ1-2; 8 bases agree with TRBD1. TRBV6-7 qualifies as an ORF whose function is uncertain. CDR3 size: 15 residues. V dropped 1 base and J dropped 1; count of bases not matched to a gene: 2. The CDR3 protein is CASSYWDRNNYGYTF. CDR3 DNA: TGTGCCAGCAGTTACTGGGACAGGAATAACTATGGCTACACCTTC.

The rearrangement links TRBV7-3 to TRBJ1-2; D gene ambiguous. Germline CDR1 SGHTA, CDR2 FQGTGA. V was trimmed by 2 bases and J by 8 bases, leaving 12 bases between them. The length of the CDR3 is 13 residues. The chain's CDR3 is CASSLLRVPGYTF. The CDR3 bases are TGTGCCAGCAGCTTACTGAGGGTGCCGGGCTACACCTTC.

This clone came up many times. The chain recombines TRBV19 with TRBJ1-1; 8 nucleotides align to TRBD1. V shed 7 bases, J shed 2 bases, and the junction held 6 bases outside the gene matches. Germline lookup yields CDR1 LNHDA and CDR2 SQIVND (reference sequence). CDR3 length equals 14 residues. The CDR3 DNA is TGTGCCAGTACCATGGGACAGGATAACACTGAAGCTTTCTTT. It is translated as CASTMGQDNTEAFF.